The rows below give T cell receptor beta chains drawn from one sample of a study of CD8+CD57+ T cells in acquired aplastic anemia. MiXCR was run by TCRdb on the reads, yielding one entry per CDR3 protein. This sample has approximately 200,000 distinct CDR3 sequences, with approximately 49% found just once. Sequencing was done on a sample of sorted CD4+, CD8+, or CD8+CD57+ T cells (not recorded which) from PBMCs. Receptor source: a human donor in good health, serving as a control. Each CDR3 is given with its conserved first and last residue. The D gene is left open where the match is weak. Clone size is not always given. Where it is, it says once, few, many or a class for expanded clones.

size	J	D	V	length	CDR3	DNA
NA	TRBJ2-2	NA	TRBV15	15	CATSREKGKTGELFF	TGTGCCACCAGCAGAGAAAAAGGGAAAACCGGGGAGCTGTTTTTT
NA	TRBJ1-3	NA	TRBV21-1	15	CASSWTGTIGNTIYF	TGTGCCAGCTCGTGGACAGGGACTATTGGAAACACCATATATTTT
many	TRBJ2-7	NA	TRBV6-2/TRBV6-3	14	CASSRVPPPYEQYF	TGTGCCAGCAGTAGGGTCCCTCCACCCTACGAGCAGTACTTC
many	TRBJ1-4	NA	TRBV6-5	14	CASKTGATNEKLFF	TGTGCCAGCAAAACCGGGGCAACTAATGAAAAACTGTTTTTT
NA	TRBJ1-2	TRBD1	TRBV10-3	13	CATSSQGAGGYTF	TGTGCCACGTCGTCGCAGGGGGCCGGCGGCTACACCTTC
once	TRBJ1-1	NA	TRBV5-1	15	CASRVEGLGGTEAFF	TGCGCCAGCAGAGTCGAGGGACTCGGGGGCACTGAAGCTTTCTTT
NA	TRBJ1-5	NA	TRBV19	14	CASGEGPGGQPQHF	TGTGCTAGCGGTGAGGGGCCCGGAGGACAGCCCCAGCATTTT
NA	TRBJ2-7	TRBD1	TRBV10-2	15	CASSPGTGRSYGQYF	TGTGCCAGCTCACCCGGGACAGGGCGTTCCTACGGGCAGTACTTC
NA	TRBJ1-6	TRBD1	TRBV10-3	15	CAISPDRGLNSPLHF	TGTGCCATCAGCCCCGACAGGGGGCTAAATTCACCCCTCCACTTT
few	TRBJ1-4	NA	TRBV2	15	CASSERGERNEKLFF	TGTGCCAGCAGTGAAAGGGGGGAAAGGAATGAAAAACTGTTTTTT
many	TRBJ2-3	NA	TRBV20-1	15	CSARDPRSSSDTQYF	TGCAGTGCTAGAGATCCCCGATCCTCTTCAGATACGCAGTATTTT
NA	TRBJ2-7	NA	TRBV9	12	CASSLVKSEQYF	TGTGCCAGCAGCTTAGTCAAAAGCGAGCAGTACTTC
NA	TRBJ1-1	TRBD1	TRBV29-1	11	CSVPGGTEAFF	TGCAGCGTTCCAGGGGGCACTGAAGCCTTCTTT
many	TRBJ1-3	NA	TRBV5-5	13	CASSTWGGNTIYF	TGTGCCAGCAGCACTTGGGGAGGAAACACCATATATTTT
NA	TRBJ1-1	NA	TRBV10-3	13	CAIRLYGSTEASF	TGTGCCATCAGGTTGTATGGGTCCACTGAAGCTTCCTTT
NA	TRBJ2-1	TRBD1	TRBV20-1	13	CSAPDRGYNEQFF	TGCAGTGCGCCCGACAGGGGCTACAATGAGCAGTTCTTC
once	TRBJ2-1	TRBD2	TRBV20-1	15	CSAPSGRGSYNEQFF	TGCAGTGCACCGAGCGGGAGGGGATCCTACAATGAGCAGTTCTTC